The entry that follows covers one TCR beta chain sequence. Only a few counts were recorded for this clonotype. Its recognized antigen is unknown. There are no base qualities to consult, and no much larger clone falls within one base. The sample is drawn from a study of identical twins (TCRdb year 2016). Notes on the research overall: TCR alpha and beta repertoires from monozygotic twins, unrelated adults of various ages and cord blood were deep-sequenced to test whether fetal clonotypes persist. Replicate twin experiments were performed at different times using different library preparation protocols to rule out contamination. Results and caveats for the whole study, not just this receptor: Because the same donors could not be followed over many years, conclusions were based on cross-sectional statistical analysis. In monozygotic twins, out-of-frame TCR alpha sharing was systematically underestimated by recombination models, although the models agreed with sharing between unrelated individuals. Abundant cord blood beta clonotypes had fewer insertions, young adult naive repertoires showed a similar but weaker trend, and memory repertoires showed no such trend. In beta out-of-frame sequences, excess twin sharing was weaker, because having fewer shared sequences lowered the signal-to-noise ratio. Compared with coincidental sharing between unrelated individuals, out-of-frame TCR alpha sequences shared between twins showed an excess of sequences with low generation probability. Invariant T cells such as MAIT and iNKT could partly confound zero-insertion analyses, although diverse VJ usage argued against such confounding for most clonotypes.

The library was prepared using 5' RACE. The sequencer was an Illumina HiSeq 2000. A universal primer binding site was introduced by template switching, and a unique molecular identifier was present in the final cDNA, enabling accurate counting of TCR cDNA molecules. Specific primers in the conserved constant-segment region were used to synthesize first-strand cDNA for the TCR alpha and beta chains. To control for contamination, each cDNA library was double barcoded with a SMART-Mk sample barcode plus Illumina barcodes. TruSeq adapter sequences, together with Illumina sample barcodes, were added in two successive PCR steps. The TCR alpha and beta cDNA libraries were sequenced on the Illumina HiSeq platform using custom primers. In the authors' own workflow: MiGEC processed the raw reads to extract unique molecular identifiers, while MiXCR was used to determine the CDR3 positions. For each individual, recombination models were inferred using an EM algorithm with the repgenHMM and IGoR tools. Shared clonotypes were analyzed with the tcR package in R, and sharing was normalized by the product of cloneset sizes. To study raw recombination without the effects of thymic and clonal selection, out-of-frame nonproductive sequences were analyzed. TCRdb handled the public reads itself, with Q25 trimming in fastp and clone calling in MiXCR, and kept productive beta chains. Each entry merges the rows of one CDR3 protein and shows their most common DNA and genes. These V and J calls rely on TCRdb rather than the paper's analysis. The sample table shows some 1,600,000 distinct CDR3 sequences, and about 30% are seen once. The ten largest clonotypes hold 0.27% of the sample.

The CDR3, cysteine through phenylalanine, is 14 amino acids long. CDR3 DNA is the only sequence kept; it has 42 bases, read in frame from the first base. V lost 4 bases and J lost 5 bases, and the count of bases not matched to a germline gene is 7. All donors were healthy Caucasians. Specimen: cord blood. The clonotype was recovered from a newborn girl in good health. The chain was built from TRBV12-3 or TRBV12-4 and TRBJ1-2, with 7 middle bases fitting TRBD1. The sequenced DNA is TGTGCCAGCAGTTGGGCAGGGGGGGGATATGGCTACACCTTC. Protein translation: CASSWAGGGYGYTF.